A selection of T cell receptor beta chains follows, all from one sample in a study of early T cells in non-severe SARS-CoV-2 infection. TCRdb re-called the 5' RACE reads through MiXCR, storing one row per CDR3 protein. Of about 92,000 distinct CDR3 sequences detected, about 14% appear once; the ten largest clones hold around 6.4%. Sequenced material: whole blood. These receptor sequences come from an adult who was a healthcare worker with PCR-confirmed SARS-CoV-2 infection or an uninfected control (not recorded which). Each CDR3 is given with its conserved first and last residue. A D gene is named only where the DNA matches it firmly. Clone size is not always given. Where it is, it says once, few, many or a class for expanded clones.

TRBV29-1,NA,NA,TRBJ1-1,CRAAGRTEAFF,TGCAGGGCCGCGGGCCGCACTGAAGCTTTCTTT
TRBV6-5,NA,few,TRBJ1-2,CASKQHYGYTF,TGTGCCAGCAAACAGCACTATGGCTACACCTTC
TRBV29-1,TRBD2,NA,TRBJ2-5,CSVGRLAGGYQETQYF,TGCAGCGTTGGGAGGCTAGCGGGGGGGTACCAAGAGACCCAGTACTTC
TRBV28,TRBD1,few,TRBJ1-6,CASSITAGQPNSPLHF,TGTGCCAGCAGTATAACAGCGGGACAGCCGAATTCACCCCTCCACTTT
TRBV6-5,NA,few,TRBJ1-6,CASSLHGTDGAAPLHF,TGTGCCAGCAGTCTACACGGGACCGACGGGGCGGCACCCCTCCACTTT
TRBV19,TRBD1,few,TRBJ2-7,CASNEQGEGSKQYF,TGTGCCAGTAACGAACAGGGGGAAGGTAGTAAGCAGTACTTC
TRBV20-1,NA,many,TRBJ2-3,CSAWTSTDTQYF,TGCAGTGCTTGGACTAGCACAGATACGCAGTATTTT
TRBV6-2/TRBV6-3,NA,few,TRBJ1-2,CASSYVRGYGYTF,TGTGCCAGCAGTTACGTCAGGGGCTATGGCTACACCTTC
TRBV4-2,NA,few,TRBJ1-4,CASSREDLNEKLFF,TGTGCCAGCAGCCGGGAGGACCTCAATGAAAAACTGTTTTTT
TRBV11-3,NA,NA,TRBJ1-5,CASTARGRENQPQHF,TGTGCCAGCACGGCTAGGGGCAGGGAGAATCAGCCCCAGCATTTT
TRBV12-3/TRBV12-4,NA,few,TRBJ2-1,CASSHSGTTYNEQFF,TGTGCCAGCAGTCATTCCGGGACAACCTACAATGAGCAGTTCTTC
TRBV20-1,TRBD2,NA,TRBJ2-7,CSARVAAGEQYF,TGCAGTGCTAGAGTGGCAGCGGGGGAGCAGTACTTC
TRBV28,NA,many,TRBJ1-5,CASSLLNQPQHF,TGTGCCAGCAGTTTACTTAATCAGCCCCAGCATTTT
TRBV20-1,NA,few,TRBJ2-2,CSARDNRKTDTGELFF,TGCAGTGCTAGAGATAACAGGAAAACAGACACCGGGGAGCTGTTTTTT
TRBV20-1,TRBD1,NA,TRBJ2-3,CSAIPQGASTDTQYF,TGCAGTGCCATACCCCAGGGGGCCTCCACAGATACGCAGTATTTT
TRBV19,NA,NA,TRBJ1-2,CASTWGSQRGVLRYTF,TGTGCCAGCACTTGGGGAAGTCAACGTGGGGTTTTACGCTACACCTTC
TRBV29-1,TRBD1,NA,TRBJ1-4,CSVATGVYEKLFF,TGCAGCGTTGCAACAGGGGTTTATGAAAAACTGTTTTTT
TRBV7-2,NA,NA,TRBJ1-1,CASSPGRMNTEAFF,TGTGCCAGCAGCCCAGGACGGATGAACACTGAAGCTTTCTTT
TRBV3-2,NA,few,TRBJ2-7,CASSHKTRSVPSYEQYF,TGTGCCAGCAGCCATAAAACCCGAAGCGTCCCCTCCTACGAGCAGTACTTC
TRBV24-1,TRBD1,few,TRBJ1-2,CATSAGQGYGYTF,TGTGCCACCAGTGCGGGACAGGGTTATGGCTACACCTTC
TRBV7-9,NA,NA,TRBJ2-5,CASSYRRTGGETQYF,TGTGCCAGCAGCTACCGACGAACTGGAGGAGAGACCCAGTACTTC
TRBV6-2/TRBV6-3,NA,few,TRBJ2-4,CASSYWRGLAKNIQYF,TGTGCCAGCAGTTACTGGCGGGGGCTAGCCAAAAACATTCAGTACTTC
TRBV29-1,TRBD1,NA,TRBJ2-2,CSVVGTANTGELFF,TGCAGCGTTGTAGGGACAGCGAACACCGGGGAGCTGTTTTTT
TRBV10-2,NA,many,TRBJ1-5,CASSGGNNQPQHF,TGCGCCAGCAGTGGGGGGAACAATCAGCCCCAGCATTTT
TRBV2,NA,few,TRBJ1-1,CASRPRLSNTEAFF,TGTGCCAGCAGGCCCCGGCTTTCGAACACTGAAGCTTTCTTT
TRBV20-1,NA,many,TRBJ2-1,CSATGIRDLYNEQFF,TGCAGTGCTACGGGAATCAGGGATCTCTACAATGAGCAGTTCTTC
TRBV28,NA,few,TRBJ1-1,CAAAVYMNTEAFF,TGTGCAGCGGCAGTTTATATGAACACTGAAGCTTTCTTT
TRBV2,NA,many,TRBJ2-7,CASSPTGQAGNEQYF,TGTGCCAGCAGCCCGACAGGACAGGCGGGAAACGAGCAGTACTTC
TRBV2,TRBD1,few,TRBJ1-6,CASSPRQGENYNSPLHF,TGTGCCAGCAGTCCGAGACAGGGTGAGAACTATAATTCACCCCTCCACTTT
TRBV29-1,TRBD1,NA,TRBJ2-1,CATGNYNEQFF,TGCGCGACAGGGAACTACAATGAGCAGTTCTTC
TRBV10-2,TRBD1,many,TRBJ1-6,CASSDPRQGLNSPLHF,TGCGCCAGCAGTGACCCCCGACAGGGACTGAATTCACCCCTCCACTTT
TRBV7-2,TRBD1,few,TRBJ2-7,CASSEYGQVNAYEQYF,TGTGCCAGCAGCGAGTATGGACAGGTCAACGCCTACGAGCAGTACTTC
TRBV21-1,NA,many,TRBJ2-3,CASSNRERTDTQYF,TGTGCCAGCAGCAACAGGGAACGCACAGATACGCAGTATTTT